A single sample is the source of the 5 T cell receptor beta chains below, sequenced in a study of early T cells in non-severe SARS-CoV-2 infection (dated by TCRdb to about 2021). Preparation of the library involved 5' RACE. The sequencer was a NextSeq 500. The public sequencing data were trimmed at Q25 with fastp and processed into clonotypes with MiXCR by TCRdb, which kept only in-frame beta chains. Rows with one shared CDR3 protein collapse into an entry with the most common genes and DNA. The sample table contains approximately 81,000 distinct CDR3 sequences; only one count was recorded for less than 15% of them. Approximately 6.5% of the sample belongs to the ten largest clones. Sequencing used whole blood. Every receptor here comes from an adult who was a healthcare worker with PCR-confirmed SARS-CoV-2 infection or an uninfected control (not recorded which).

This clonotype was counted between two and nine times. J is TRBJ1-4 and V is TRBV6-5, with D unclear. V dropped 4 bases and J dropped 8 bases, with 14 bases sitting between them. Per germline, CDR1 MNHEY and CDR2 SVGAGI. The CDR3 is made up of 14 amino acids. Written as DNA, the CDR3 is TGTGCCAGCAGTTCGTGGCCCGGTCGGGAAAAACTGTTTTTT. Encoded protein: CASSSWPGREKLFF.

The table lists this clonotype with a few counts. This sequence joins TRBV11-2 and TRBJ2-2; TRBD1 is a possible D gene (6 bases). The CDR3 runs 16 residues. Germline V CDR1 and CDR2: SGHAT, FQNNGV. With 5 bases removed from V and 1 base from J, the gap between germline ends came to 14 bases. The CDR3 loop is CASSPTGTWNTGELFF. DNA for the CDR3: TGTGCCAGCAGCCCAACAGGGACCTGGAACACCGGGGAGCTGTTTTTT.

This clonotype has at least ten counts. This chain joins TRBV7-9 and TRBJ1-1; D is uncertain. Germline CDR1 SEHNR, CDR2 FQNEAQ (reference sequence). Trimming took 5 bases from V and 4 from J, leaving 17 bases between them. The CDR3 contains 15 residues. DNA for the CDR3: TGTGCCAGCAGCCCTACCTTTGGGGTCGGCACTGAAGCTTTCTTT. Protein: CASSPTFGVGTEAFF.

There are a few counts of this clonotype. The chain has TRBV11-2 and TRBJ1-1, with D unclear. V lost 4 bases, J lost 7 bases, and 10 bases lay in between. CDR3 length: 12 residues. In germline, CDR1 is SGHAT, CDR2 FQNNGV. The CDR3 spells CASSSNSLEAFF. DNA of the CDR3: TGTGCCAGCAGCTCGAACAGCCTTGAAGCTTTCTTT.

This clonotype occurred a few times. The chain uses TRBV6-1 and TRBJ1-1; D gene unclear. V lost 5 bases and J 2 bases, leaving 12 bases between the germline ends. The CDR3 sequence is 14 residues long. Germline loops: CDR1 MNHNS, CDR2 SASEGT. This CDR3 is CASSPRTLNTEAFF. As DNA, the CDR3 is TGTGCCAGCAGTCCAAGGACCTTAAACACTGAAGCTTTCTTT.